This TCR beta chain emerged from a study of radiotherapy plus CTLA-4 blockade in lung cancer. Study-level information: Among patients, under 20% showed objective responses, and roughly 31% had disease control. Findings of the study overall: Response was reportedly best predicted by early blood T cell clone dynamics, with interferon-beta. Blood saw expansion of tumor-derived TCR clones after radiotherapy plus ipilimumab.

Details on this clone: Its target is unknown.

The table came from immunoSEQ multiplex PCR; TCRdb's copy has only in-frame clones and leaves some out. The sample contains about 38,000 clones, 80% to 90% of which appear only once. CDR1 and CDR2 from the germline V gene are MNHEY and SVGAGI. Trimming left V 5 bases short and J 7 bases short, with 17 bases between. This CDR3 contains 14 residues. The chain links TRBV6-5 to TRBJ1-1; D is perhaps TRBD1 (6 bases). This receptor was obtained from a human donor with non-small cell lung cancer whose response to radiotherapy plus ipilimumab could not be evaluated. The material sequenced was peripheral blood, taken from a patient treated with radiotherapy plus ipilimumab. The CDR3 bases are TGTGCCAGCAGTCGGACACAGGGCTTTGGTGAAGCTTTCTTT. Amino acid sequence: CASSRTQGFGEAFF.